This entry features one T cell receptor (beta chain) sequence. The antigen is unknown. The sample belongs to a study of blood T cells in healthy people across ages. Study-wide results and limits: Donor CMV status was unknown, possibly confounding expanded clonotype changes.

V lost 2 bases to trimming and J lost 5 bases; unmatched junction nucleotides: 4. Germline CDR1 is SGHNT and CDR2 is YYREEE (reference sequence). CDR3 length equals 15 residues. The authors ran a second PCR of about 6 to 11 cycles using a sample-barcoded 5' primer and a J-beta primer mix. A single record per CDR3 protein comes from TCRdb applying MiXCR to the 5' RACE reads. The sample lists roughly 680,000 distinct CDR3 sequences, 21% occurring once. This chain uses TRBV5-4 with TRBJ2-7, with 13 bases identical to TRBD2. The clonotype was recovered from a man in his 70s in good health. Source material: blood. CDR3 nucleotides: TGTGCCAGCAGCTTCGGGACTAGCGGGACGGACGAGCAGTACTTC. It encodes CASSFGTSGTDEQYF.